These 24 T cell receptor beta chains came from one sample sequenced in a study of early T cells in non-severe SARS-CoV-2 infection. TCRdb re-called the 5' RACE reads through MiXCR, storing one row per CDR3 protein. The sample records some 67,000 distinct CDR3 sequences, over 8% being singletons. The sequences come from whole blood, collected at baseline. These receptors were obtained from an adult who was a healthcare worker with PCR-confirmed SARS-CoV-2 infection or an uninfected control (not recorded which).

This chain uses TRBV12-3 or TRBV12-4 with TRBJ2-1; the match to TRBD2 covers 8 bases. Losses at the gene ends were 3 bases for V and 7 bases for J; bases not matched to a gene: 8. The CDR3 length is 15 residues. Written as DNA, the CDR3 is TGTGCCAGCAGTTTGGCTAGCGGGCCCAAGAATGAGCAGTTCTTC. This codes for CASSLASGPKNEQFF.

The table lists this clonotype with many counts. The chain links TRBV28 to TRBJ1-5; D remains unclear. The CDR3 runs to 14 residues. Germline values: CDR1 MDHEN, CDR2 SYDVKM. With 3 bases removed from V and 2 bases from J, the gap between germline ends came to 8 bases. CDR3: CASSLPVGNQPQHF. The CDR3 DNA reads TGTGCCAGCAGTTTGCCTGTGGGCAATCAGCCCCAGCATTTT.

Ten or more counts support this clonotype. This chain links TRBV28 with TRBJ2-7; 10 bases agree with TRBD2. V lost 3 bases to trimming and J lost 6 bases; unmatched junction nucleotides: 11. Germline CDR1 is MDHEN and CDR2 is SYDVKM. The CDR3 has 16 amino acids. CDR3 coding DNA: TGTGCCAGCAGTTTTTCTTGGGCTAGCGGGAGTAGCGAGCAGTACTTC. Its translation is CASSFSWASGSSEQYF.

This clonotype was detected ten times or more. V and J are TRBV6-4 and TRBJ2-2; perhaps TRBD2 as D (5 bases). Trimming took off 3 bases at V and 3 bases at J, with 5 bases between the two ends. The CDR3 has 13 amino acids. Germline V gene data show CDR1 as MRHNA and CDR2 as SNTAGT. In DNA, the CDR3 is TGTGCCAGCAGTGAGCGGGACACCGGGGAGCTGTTTTTT. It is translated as CASSERDTGELFF.

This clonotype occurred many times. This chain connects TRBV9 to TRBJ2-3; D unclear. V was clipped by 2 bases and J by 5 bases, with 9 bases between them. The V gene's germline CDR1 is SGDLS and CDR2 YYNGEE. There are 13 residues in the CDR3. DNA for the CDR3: TGTGCCAGCAGCGTCGGCTCCTTAGATACGCAGTATTTT. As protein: CASSVGSLDTQYF.

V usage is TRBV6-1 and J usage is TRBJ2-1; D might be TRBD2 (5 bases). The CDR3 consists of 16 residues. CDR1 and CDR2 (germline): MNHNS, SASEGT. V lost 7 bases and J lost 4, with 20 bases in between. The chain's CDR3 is CASIQRPDVSYNEQFF. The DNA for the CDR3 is TGTGCCAGCATTCAGCGGCCGGATGTCTCTTACAATGAGCAGTTCTTC.

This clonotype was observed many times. In DNA, the CDR3 is TGCGCCAGCAGCGGACTAGCGGGCCATGAGCAGTTCTTC. Its protein is CASSGLAGHEQFF. The rearrangement joins TRBV5-1 to TRBJ2-1, with 11 positions matching TRBD2. The CDR3 totals 13 residues. J gave up 8 bases and V 4 bases, and 2 bases lay outside the gene matches. Germline CDR1 and CDR2: SGHRS and YFSETQ. Variable domain in full (rest from reference TRBV5-1 and TRBJ2-1): KAGVTQTPRYLIKTRGQQVTLSCSPISGHRSVSWYQQTPGQGLQFLFEYFSETQRNKGNFPGRFSGRQFSNSRSEMNVSTLELGDSALYLCASSGLAGHEQFFGPGTRLTVL.

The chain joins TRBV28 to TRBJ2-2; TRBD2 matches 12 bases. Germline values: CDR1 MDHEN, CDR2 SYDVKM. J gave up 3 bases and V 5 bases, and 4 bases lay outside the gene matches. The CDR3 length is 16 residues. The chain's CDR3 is CASSQGLAGHTGELFF. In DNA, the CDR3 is TGTGCCAGCAGTCAAGGACTAGCGGGACACACCGGGGAGCTGTTTTTT.

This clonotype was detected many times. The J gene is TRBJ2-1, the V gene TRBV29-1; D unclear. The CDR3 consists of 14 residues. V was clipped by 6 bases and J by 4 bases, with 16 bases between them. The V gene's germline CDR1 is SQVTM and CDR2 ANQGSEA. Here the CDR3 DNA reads TGCAGCGTGGATCGTCCCCGGCGGTACAATGAGCAGTTCTTC. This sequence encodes CSVDRPRRYNEQFF.

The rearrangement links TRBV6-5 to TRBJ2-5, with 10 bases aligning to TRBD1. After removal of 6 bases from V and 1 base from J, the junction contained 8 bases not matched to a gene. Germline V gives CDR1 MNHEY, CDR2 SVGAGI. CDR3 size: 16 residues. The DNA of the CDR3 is TGTGCCAGCAGCTACAGGGGACAGGGGCCCCAAGAGACCCAGTACTTC. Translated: CASSYRGQGPQETQYF.

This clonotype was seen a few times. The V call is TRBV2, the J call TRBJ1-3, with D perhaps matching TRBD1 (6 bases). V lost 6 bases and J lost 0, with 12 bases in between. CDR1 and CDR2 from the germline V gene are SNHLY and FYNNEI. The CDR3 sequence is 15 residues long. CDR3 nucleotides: TGTGCCAGCAGCACGGACAGCTTCTCTGGAAACACCATATATTTT. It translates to CASSTDSFSGNTIYF.

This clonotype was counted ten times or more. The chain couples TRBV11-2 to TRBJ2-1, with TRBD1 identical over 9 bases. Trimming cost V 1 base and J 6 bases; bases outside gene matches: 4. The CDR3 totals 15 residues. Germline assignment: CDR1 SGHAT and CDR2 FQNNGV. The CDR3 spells CASSLGDRDINEQFF. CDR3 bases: TGTGCCAGCAGCTTAGGGGACAGGGACATCAATGAGCAGTTCTTC.

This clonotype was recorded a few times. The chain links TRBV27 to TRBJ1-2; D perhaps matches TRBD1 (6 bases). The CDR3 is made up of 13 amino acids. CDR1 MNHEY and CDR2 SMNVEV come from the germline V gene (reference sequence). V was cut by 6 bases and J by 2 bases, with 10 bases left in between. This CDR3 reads CASRETGNYGYTF. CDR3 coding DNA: TGTGCCAGCAGAGAAACAGGGAACTATGGCTACACCTTC.

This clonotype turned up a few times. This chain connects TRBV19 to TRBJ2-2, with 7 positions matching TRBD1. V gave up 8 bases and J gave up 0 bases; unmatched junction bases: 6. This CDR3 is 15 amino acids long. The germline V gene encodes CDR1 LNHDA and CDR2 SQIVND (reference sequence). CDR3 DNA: TGTGCCAGTTCCAAAGGACAGGCGAACACCGGGGAGCTGTTTTTT. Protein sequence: CASSKGQANTGELFF.

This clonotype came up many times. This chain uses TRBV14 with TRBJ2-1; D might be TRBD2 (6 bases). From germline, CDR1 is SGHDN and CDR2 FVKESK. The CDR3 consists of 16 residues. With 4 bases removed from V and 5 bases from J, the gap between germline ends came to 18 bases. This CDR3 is CASSRVGASENNEQFF. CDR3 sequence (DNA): TGTGCCAGCAGCCGAGTGGGCGCTAGCGAGAACAATGAGCAGTTCTTC.

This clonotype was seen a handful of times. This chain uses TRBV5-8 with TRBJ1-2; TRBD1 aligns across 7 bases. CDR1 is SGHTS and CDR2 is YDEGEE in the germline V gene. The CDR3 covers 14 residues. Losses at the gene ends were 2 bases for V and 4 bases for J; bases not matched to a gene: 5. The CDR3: CASSLRQGSYGYTF. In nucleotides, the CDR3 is TGTGCCAGCAGCTTACGACAGGGCTCCTATGGCTACACCTTC.

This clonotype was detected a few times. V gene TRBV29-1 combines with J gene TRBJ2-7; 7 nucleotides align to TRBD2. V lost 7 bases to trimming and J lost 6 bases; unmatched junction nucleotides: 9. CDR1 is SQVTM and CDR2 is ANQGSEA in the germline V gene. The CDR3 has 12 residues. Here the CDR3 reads CSAGPGTTEQYF. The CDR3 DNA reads TGCAGCGCCGGACCAGGGACTACCGAGCAGTACTTC.

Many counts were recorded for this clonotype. The CDR3 nucleotides read TGTGCCAGCAGCGTATACAGGGCCCTGACCGGTTACGAGCAGTACTTC. It yields the protein CASSVYRALTGYEQYF. The J gene is TRBJ2-7, the V gene TRBV9; D perhaps matches TRBD1 (6 bases). The germline gives CDR1 SGDLS, CDR2 YYNGEE. V was pared by 1 base and J by 4 bases, with 18 bases between. The CDR3 has 16 residues.

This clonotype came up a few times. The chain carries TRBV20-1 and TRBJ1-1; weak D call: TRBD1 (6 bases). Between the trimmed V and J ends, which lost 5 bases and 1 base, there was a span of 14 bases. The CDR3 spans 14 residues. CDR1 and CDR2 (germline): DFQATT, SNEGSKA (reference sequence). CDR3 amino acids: CSARGDIANTEAFF. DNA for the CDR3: TGCAGTGCTCGGGGGGACATAGCGAACACTGAAGCTTTCTTT.

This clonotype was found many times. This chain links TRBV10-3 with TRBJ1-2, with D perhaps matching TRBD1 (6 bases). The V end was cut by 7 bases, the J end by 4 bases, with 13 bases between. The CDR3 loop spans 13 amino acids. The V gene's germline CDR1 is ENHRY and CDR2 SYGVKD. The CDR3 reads CAITDARGYGYTF. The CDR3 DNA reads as TGTGCCATCACTGACGCCAGGGGCTATGGCTACACCTTC.

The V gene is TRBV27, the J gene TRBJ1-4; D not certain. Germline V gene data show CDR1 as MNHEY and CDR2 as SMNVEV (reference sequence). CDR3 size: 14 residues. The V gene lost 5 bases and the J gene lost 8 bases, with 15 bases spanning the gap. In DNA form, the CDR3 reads TGTGCCAGCAGTCTACTAACAGAGGGAGAAAAACTGTTTTTT. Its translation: CASSLLTEGEKLFF.

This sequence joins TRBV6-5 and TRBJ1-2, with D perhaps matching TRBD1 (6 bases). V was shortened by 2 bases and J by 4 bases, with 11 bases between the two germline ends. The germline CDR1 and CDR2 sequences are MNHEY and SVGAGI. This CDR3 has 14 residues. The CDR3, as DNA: TGTGCCAGCAGTTACACCCAGGGGCTCTATGGCTACACCTTC. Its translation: CASSYTQGLYGYTF.

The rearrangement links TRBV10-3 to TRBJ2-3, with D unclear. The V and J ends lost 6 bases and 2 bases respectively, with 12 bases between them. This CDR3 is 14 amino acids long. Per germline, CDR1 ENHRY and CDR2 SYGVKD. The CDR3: CAIRRGGNTDTQYF. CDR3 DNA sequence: TGTGCCATCAGGCGCGGTGGCAACACAGATACGCAGTATTTT.

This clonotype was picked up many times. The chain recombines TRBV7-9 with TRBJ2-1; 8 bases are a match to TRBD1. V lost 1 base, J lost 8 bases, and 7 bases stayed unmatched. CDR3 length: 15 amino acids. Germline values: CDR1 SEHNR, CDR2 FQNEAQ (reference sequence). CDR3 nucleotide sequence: TGTGCCAGCAGCTTAGGACAGGGGCCGACGGATGAGCAGTTCTTC. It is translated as CASSLGQGPTDEQFF.